What follows are 19 T cell receptor beta chains derived from one specimen sequenced in a study of blood T cell repertoires in COVID-19. Only in-frame clones appear in the TCRdb table, and some are missing; sequencing was by immunoSEQ multiplex PCR. The table includes approximately 430,000 clones, 70% to 90% detected once. The source material was peripheral blood. The receptors stem from a woman between 25 and 40 years old with active or convalescent COVID-19.

The rearrangement uses TRBV18 and TRBJ1-3; no reliable D call. Germline V gene data show CDR1 as KGHSH and CDR2 as LQKENI. CDR3 length: 17 amino acids. Trimming pared 2 bases from V and 4 bases from J, leaving 18 bases between. CDR3 sequence reads: CASSPMSGRIPGNTIYF. In DNA form, the CDR3 reads TGTGCCAGCTCACCAATGTCGGGTCGTATCCCGGGAAACACCATATATTTT.

The chain recombines TRBV5-4 with TRBJ1-4, with 9 bases lining up with TRBD1. Germline CDR1 and CDR2: SGHNT and YYREEE (reference sequence). The V segment lost 4 bases and the J segment 8 bases; nucleotides outside the gene matches: 9. The CDR3 extends over 15 amino acids. As DNA, the CDR3 is TGTGCCAGCAGCAATGGACAGGGGATTCGAGAAAAACTGTTTTTT. This encodes CASSNGQGIREKLFF.

V usage is TRBV3-1 (or the pseudogene TRBV3-2) and J usage is TRBJ2-2, with 9 bases aligning to TRBD2. From germline, CDR1 is LGHDT and CDR2 YNNKEL (reference sequence). V lost 0 bases to trimming and J lost 2 bases; unmatched junction nucleotides: 10. This CDR3 region has 19 residues. The CDR3 loop reads CASSQEVQREEGNTGELFF. DNA of the CDR3: TGTGCCAGCAGCCAAGAGGTACAGCGGGAGGAGGGCAACACCGGGGAGCTGTTTTTT.

The genes are TRBV27 and TRBJ1-1; no firm D call. Germline V gene data show CDR1 as MNHEY and CDR2 as SMNVEV (reference sequence). Trimming shortened V by 0 bases and J by 0 bases, and 8 bases separated the two germline ends. The CDR3 is 15 residues long. CDR3 protein: CASSLSEGLNTEAFF. In DNA, the CDR3 is TGTGCCAGCAGTTTATCCGAGGGTTTGAACACTGAAGCTTTCTTT.

V is TRBV3-1 (or the pseudogene TRBV3-2) and J is TRBJ2-6; the D is unclear. CDR3 length: 18 amino acids. Trimming took 1 base from V and 1 from J, leaving 14 bases between them. Germline lookup yields CDR1 LGHDT and CDR2 YNNKEL (reference sequence). The CDR3 sequence is CASSQGFLGRSGANVLTF. CDR3 coding DNA: TGTGCCAGCAGCCAAGGATTCCTTGGCCGTTCTGGGGCCAACGTCCTGACTTTC.

This chain uses TRBV2 with TRBJ1-5, with 8 bases aligning to TRBD1. Germline CDR1 and CDR2: SNHLY and FYNNEI. V gave up 8 bases and J gave up 0 bases; unmatched junction bases: 6. This CDR3 comprises 15 residues. The CDR3 reads CASWSGQVSNQPQHF. The DNA of the CDR3 is TGTGCCAGCTGGTCGGGACAGGTTAGCAATCAGCCCCAGCATTTT.

V usage is TRBV9 and J usage is TRBJ1-1; D gene unclear. Germline V lookup: CDR1 SGDLS, CDR2 YYNGEE. V lost 4 bases, J lost 1 base, and 11 bases lay in between. The CDR3 extends over 14 amino acids. The CDR3 region has the DNA TGTGCCAGCAGCCCTCGAAACAGGAACACTGAAGCTTTCTTT. Translation gives CASSPRNRNTEAFF. The complete variable domain, with remaining parts taken from reference TRBV9 and TRBJ1-1, reads DSGVTQTPKHLITATGQRVTLRCSPRSGDLSVYWYQQSLDQGLQFLIQYYNGEERAKGNILERFSAQQFPDLHSELNLSSLELGDSALYFCASSPRNRNTEAFFGQGTRLTVV.

This clone was seen a single time. J is TRBJ2-1 and V is TRBV6-2 or TRBV6-3, with D perhaps TRBD1 (5 bases). V was shortened by 2 bases and J by 15 bases, with 17 bases between the two germline ends. CDR1 MNHEY and CDR2 SVGEGT come from the germline V gene. There are 13 residues in the CDR3. CDR3 sequence (DNA): TGTGCCAGCAGTTACCCTCCGGCAGGGTCACGGTTCTTC. It specifies CASSYPPAGSRFF.

Here the CDR3 reads CASVPGGRTNYGYTF. CDR3 coding DNA: TGTGCCAGTGTCCCTGGGGGCAGGACCAACTATGGCTACACCTTC. V usage is TRBV19 and J usage is TRBJ1-2, with D perhaps matching TRBD1 (6 bases). V was cut by 8 bases and J by 2 bases, with 18 bases left in between. Germline V lookup: CDR1 LNHDA, CDR2 SQIVND (reference sequence). The CDR3 is 15 amino acids.

The V gene is TRBV6-5, the J gene TRBJ2-5; perhaps TRBD1 as D (6 bases). The CDR3 has 14 amino acids. V lost 6 bases and J 0 bases, leaving 11 bases between the germline ends. Germline assignment: CDR1 MNHEY and CDR2 SVGAGI. The CDR3 region has the DNA TGTGCCAGCAGCCGGACAGTACACCAAGAGACCCAGTACTTC. Its protein is CASSRTVHQETQYF.

The rearrangement uses TRBV7-2 and TRBJ1-1; D remains unclear. V lost 1 base and J lost 0, with 9 bases in between. The CDR3 runs to 15 residues. Germline CDR1 SGHTA, CDR2 FQGNSA. CDR3 bases: TGTGCCAGCAGCTTAGGTGGCAGGATGAACACTGAAGCTTTCTTT. It codes for CASSLGGRMNTEAFF.

This clone appeared once. The gene calls are TRBV2 and TRBJ1-1, with D perhaps TRBD1 (6 bases). V lost 4 bases and J lost 2, with 11 bases in between. The CDR3 contains 14 residues. Germline V gives CDR1 SNHLY, CDR2 FYNNEI. This chain's CDR3 is CASSAGQYNTEAFF. In nucleotides, the CDR3 is TGTGCCAGCAGTGCCGGACAGTACAACACTGAAGCTTTCTTT.

The chain uses TRBV4-2 and TRBJ2-7; 12 nucleotides align to TRBD1. This CDR3 contains 18 residues. Germline lookup yields CDR1 LGHNA and CDR2 YNFKEQ. J was trimmed by 7 bases and V by 4 bases; bases with no gene match: 17. In DNA, the CDR3 is TGTGCCAGCAGCCCCAGCGGCCCGGGCCGGGACAGGGGGCTTGAGCAGTACTTC. It specifies CASSPSGPGRDRGLEQYF.

The rearrangement uses TRBV9 and TRBJ1-1; D is unresolved. V was shortened by 4 bases and J by 4 bases, with 20 bases between the two germline ends. There are 16 residues in the CDR3. CDR1 and CDR2 (germline): SGDLS, YYNGEE. CDR3 sequence reads: CASSPFTQVSGTEAFF. CDR3 nucleotides: TGTGCCAGCAGCCCATTCACTCAGGTCTCAGGCACTGAAGCTTTCTTT.

V gene TRBV6-1 combines with J gene TRBJ1-6; unclear D gene. The CDR3 loop spans 16 amino acids. Trimming stripped 2 bases from V and 2 bases from J, with 10 bases between. Germline loops: CDR1 MNHNS, CDR2 SASEGT. CDR3 protein: CASSESGSPYNSPLHF. The CDR3 DNA follows: TGTGCCAGCAGTGAAAGCGGGTCCCCCTATAATTCACCCCTCCACTTT.

The chain uses TRBV5-4 and TRBJ2-7; D might be TRBD2 (5 bases). The germline CDR1 and CDR2 sequences are SGHNT and YYREEE (reference sequence). This CDR3 contains 15 residues. V was trimmed by 0 bases and J by 5 bases, leaving 15 bases between them. DNA of the CDR3: TGTGCCAGCAGCTTGGTGCTCGGGATAAGCGACGAGCAGTACTTC. Encoded protein: CASSLVLGISDEQYF.

The chain couples TRBV23-1 to TRBJ2-3, with 7 bases fitting TRBD1. TRBV23-1 is flagged as an ORF with uncertain function. CDR3 length equals 15 residues. With V trimmed by 7 bases and J by 0 bases, 7 bases remained unmatched. The CDR3 coding sequence is TGCGCCAGCAACGGACAGGAAGTTAGCACAGATACGCAGTATTTT. Protein: CASNGQEVSTDTQYF.

The rearrangement joins TRBV3-1 (or the pseudogene TRBV3-2) to TRBJ1-1, with unresolved D. The CDR3 spans 15 residues. Trimming shortened V by 0 bases and J by 0 bases, and 8 bases separated the two germline ends. Germline CDR1 is LGHDT and CDR2 is YNNKEL (reference sequence). CDR3 nucleotides: TGTGCCAGCAGCCAAGAGCGTATTATGAACACTGAAGCTTTCTTT. Translated, it gives CASSQERIMNTEAFF.

A few counts support this clone. The chain combines TRBV5-4 with TRBJ1-2, with 8 nucleotides matching TRBD1. Per the germline V gene, CDR1 is SGHNT and CDR2 is YYREEE (reference sequence). With 4 bases clipped from V and 7 bases from J, the junction kept 12 bases outside the gene matches. The CDR3 is 15 residues long. Here the CDR3 reads CASSTGDRSRLGYTF. The CDR3 DNA follows: TGTGCCAGCAGCACCGGGGACAGGTCGCGACTTGGCTACACCTTC. The whole variable domain, remainder taken from reference TRBV5-4 and TRBJ1-2, is ETGVTQSPTHLIKTRGQQVTLRCSSQSGHNTVSWYQQALGQGPQFIFQYYREEENGRGNFPPRFSGLQFPNYSSELNVNALELDDSALYLCASSTGDRSRLGYTFGSGTRLTVV.